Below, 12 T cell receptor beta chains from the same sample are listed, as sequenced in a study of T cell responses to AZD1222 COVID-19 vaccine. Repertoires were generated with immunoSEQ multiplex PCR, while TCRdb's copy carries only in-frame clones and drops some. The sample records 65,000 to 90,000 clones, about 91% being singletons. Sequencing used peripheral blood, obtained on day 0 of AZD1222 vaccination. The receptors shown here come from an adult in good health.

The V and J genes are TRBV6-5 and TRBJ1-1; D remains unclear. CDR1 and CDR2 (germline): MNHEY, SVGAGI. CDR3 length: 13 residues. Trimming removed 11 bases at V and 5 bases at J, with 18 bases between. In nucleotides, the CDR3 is TGTGCCGCCCGCGTCGGGGTAGTGACTGAAGCTTTCTTT. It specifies CAARVGVVTEAFF.

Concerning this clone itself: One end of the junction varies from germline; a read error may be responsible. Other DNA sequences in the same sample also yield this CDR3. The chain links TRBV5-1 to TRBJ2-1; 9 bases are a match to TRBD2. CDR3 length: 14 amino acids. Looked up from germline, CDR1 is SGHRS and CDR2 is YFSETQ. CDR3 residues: CASGPGTSRDEQFF. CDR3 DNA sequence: TGCGCCAGCGGGCCCGGGACTAGCAGGGATGAGCAATTCTTC.

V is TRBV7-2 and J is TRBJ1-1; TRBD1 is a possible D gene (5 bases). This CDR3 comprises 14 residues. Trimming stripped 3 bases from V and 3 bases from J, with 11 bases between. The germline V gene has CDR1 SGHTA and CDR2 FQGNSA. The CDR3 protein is CASSFRVGDTEAFF. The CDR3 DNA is TGTGCCAGCAGCTTCAGGGTCGGGGACACTGAAGCTTTCTTT.

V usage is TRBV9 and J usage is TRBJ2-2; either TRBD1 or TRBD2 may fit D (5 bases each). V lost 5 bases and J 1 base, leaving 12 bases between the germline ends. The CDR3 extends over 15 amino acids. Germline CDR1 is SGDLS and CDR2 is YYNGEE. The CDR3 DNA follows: TGTGCCAGCAGTGAGGGGAGACTGAACACCGGGGAGCTGTTTTTT. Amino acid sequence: CASSEGRLNTGELFF.

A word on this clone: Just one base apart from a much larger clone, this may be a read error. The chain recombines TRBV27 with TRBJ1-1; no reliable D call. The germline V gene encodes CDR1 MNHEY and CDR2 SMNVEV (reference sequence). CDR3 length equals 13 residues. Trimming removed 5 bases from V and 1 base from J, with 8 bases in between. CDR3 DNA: TGTGCCAGCAGTCGACACGAGAACACTGAAGCTTTCTTT. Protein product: CASSRHENTEAFF.

CDR3 region: CASSKGTTRNTGELFF. The CDR3 nucleotides read TGCGCCAGCAGCAAGGGGACGACCAGGAACACCGGGGAGCTGTTTTTT. The genes are TRBV5-1 and TRBJ2-2; D could derive from TRBD1 or TRBD2 (5 bases each). The germline V gene encodes CDR1 SGHRS and CDR2 YFSETQ. Trimming removed 4 bases at V and 1 base at J, with 14 bases between. CDR3 length: 16 amino acids.

The CDR3 DNA is TGTGCCAGCCAAAATCTAGCGGGAGTATCCGAGCAGTACTTC. Translating gives CASQNLAGVSEQYF. The chain is built from TRBV28 and TRBJ2-7, with 10 bases fitting TRBD2. V lost 8 bases and J lost 6; bases outside the gene matches: 10. Germline CDR1 MDHEN, CDR2 SYDVKM. This CDR3 is built from 14 residues.

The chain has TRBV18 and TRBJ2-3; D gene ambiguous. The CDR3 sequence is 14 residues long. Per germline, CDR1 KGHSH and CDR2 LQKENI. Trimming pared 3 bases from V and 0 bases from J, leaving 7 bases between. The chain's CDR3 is CASSPNPSTDTQYF. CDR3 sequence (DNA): TGTGCCAGCTCACCCAATCCTAGCACAGATACGCAGTATTTT.

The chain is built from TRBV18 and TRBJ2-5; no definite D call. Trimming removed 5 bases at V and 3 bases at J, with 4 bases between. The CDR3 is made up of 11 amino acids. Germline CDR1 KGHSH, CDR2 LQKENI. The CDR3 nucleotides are TGTGCCAGCTCAACGGAAGAGACCCAGTACTTC. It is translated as CASSTEETQYF.

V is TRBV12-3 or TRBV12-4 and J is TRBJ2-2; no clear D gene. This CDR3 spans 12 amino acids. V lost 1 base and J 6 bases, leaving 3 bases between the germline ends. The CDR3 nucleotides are TGTGCCAGCAGTTTAGGGGCCGGGGAGCTGTTTTTT. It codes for CASSLGAGELFF.

The CDR3 nucleotides read TGTGCCAGCAGCCCCGGGCCGCAAGAGACCCAGTACTTC. Amino acids: CASSPGPQETQYF. The V call is TRBV5-6, the J call TRBJ2-5; D remains unclear. Germline CDR1 SGHDT, CDR2 YYEEEE. V was trimmed by 4 bases and J by 2 bases, leaving 9 bases between them. There are 13 residues in the CDR3.

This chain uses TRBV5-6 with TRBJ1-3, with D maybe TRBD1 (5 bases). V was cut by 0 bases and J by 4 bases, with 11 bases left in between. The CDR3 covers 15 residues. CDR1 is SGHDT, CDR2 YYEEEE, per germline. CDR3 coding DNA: TGTGCCAGCAGCTTGGTTGTGACAGCAGGAAACACCATATATTTT. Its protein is CASSLVVTAGNTIYF.